A single sample gave rise to the 30 T cell receptor beta chains below, sequenced in a study of T cell responses to AZD1222 COVID-19 vaccine. TCRdb's copy holds only in-frame clones and misses some; the assay was immunoSEQ multiplex PCR. Of 150,000 or so clones in the sample, roughly 90% were seen once. The sequenced sample was peripheral blood, obtained on day 0 of AZD1222 vaccination. The receptors come from an adult in good health.

The chain carries TRBV25-1 and TRBJ2-3, with 9 bases aligning to TRBD2. The CDR3 sequence is 17 residues long. V lost 1 base and J lost 4; bases outside the gene matches: 9. Germline CDR1 MGHDK, CDR2 SYGVNS. The CDR3: CASSELVGGGAADTQYF. CDR3 DNA: TGTGCCAGCAGTGAATTAGTTGGCGGGGGGGCCGCAGATACGCAGTATTTT.

This chain links TRBV6-5 with TRBJ1-2; 9 bases align to TRBD1. Germline values: CDR1 MNHEY, CDR2 SVGAGI. Losses at the gene ends were 0 bases for V and 8 bases for J; bases not matched to a gene: 4. This CDR3 region has 14 residues. The CDR3 bases are TGTGCCAGCAGTTACTCGGGGACAGGGAGCGGCTACACCTTC. It encodes CASSYSGTGSGYTF.

This chain joins TRBV6-5 and TRBJ1-5; D gene ambiguous. Germline CDR1 is MNHEY and CDR2 is SVGAGI. There are 13 residues in the CDR3. V dropped 6 bases and J dropped 7 bases, with 13 bases sitting between them. DNA for the CDR3: TGTGCCAGCAGCGGTACCAGGTCCCAGCCCCAGCATTTT. This codes for CASSGTRSQPQHF.

This chain joins TRBV25-1 and TRBJ1-6; 8 bases align to TRBD1. The germline CDR1 and CDR2 sequences are MGHDK and SYGVNS. J was trimmed by 7 bases and V by 2 bases; bases with no gene match: 1. The CDR3 consists of 14 residues. CDR3 DNA: TGTGCCAGCAGTGAACAGGGGGCGAATTCACCCCTCCACTTT. Residues: CASSEQGANSPLHF.

About this clone: Compared with germline, one end of the junction differs, possibly owing to a read error. V is TRBV29-1 and J is TRBJ2-3, with D hard to call. The CDR3 spans 12 residues. Germline V gene lookup returns CDR1 SQVTM and CDR2 ANQGSEA. The CDR3 DNA is TGCAGCTCAGTGAAGGGCACGGATACGCAGTATTTT. This codes for CSSVKGTDTQYF.

V gene TRBV7-3 combines with J gene TRBJ1-4; D possibly corresponds to TRBD1 (5 bases). The germline V gene has CDR1 SGHTA and CDR2 FQGTGA. V lost 5 bases and J lost 7, with 11 bases in between. This CDR3 comprises 13 residues. This CDR3 is CASSPPGGEKLFF. In DNA, the CDR3 is TGTGCCAGCAGCCCTCCCGGGGGTGAAAAACTGTTTTTT.

This clone occurred a few times. The CDR3 bases are TGTGCCAGCAAGACAGGGGGGCCCGGCTACACCTTC. This encodes CASKTGGPGYTF. The chain uses TRBV12-3 or TRBV12-4 and TRBJ1-2, with TRBD1 matching over 9 bases. The CDR3 is made up of 12 amino acids. Trimming took 7 bases from V and 8 from J; bases not matched to a gene: 5.

CDR3 coding DNA: TGTGCCAGCAGCCTGACTAGCGGGGGCTACAATGAGCAGTTCTTC. The encoded protein is CASSLTSGGYNEQFF. The chain uses TRBV7-2 and TRBJ2-1; 12 bases line up with TRBD2. The germline CDR1 and CDR2 sequences are SGHTA and FQGNSA. The V gene end was trimmed by 5 bases and the J gene end by 3 bases; junction bases not matched to a gene: 2. There are 15 residues in the CDR3. Full variable domain (rest looked up from reference TRBV7-2 and TRBJ2-1): GAGVSQSPSNKVTEKGKDVELRCDPISGHTALYWYRQSLGQGLEFLIYFQGNSAPDKSGLPSDRFSAERTGGSVSTLTIQRTQQEDSAVYLCASSLTSGGYNEQFFGPGTRLTVL.

V is TRBV5-1 and J is TRBJ1-1, with D possibly TRBD1 on 6 matching bases. In germline, CDR1 is SGHRS, CDR2 YFSETQ. V was trimmed by 4 bases and J by 0 bases, leaving 16 bases between them. This CDR3 spans 16 amino acids. In DNA form, the CDR3 reads TGCGCCAGCAGCCGGCCGGCAGGGGACATGAACACTGAAGCTTTCTTT. Translated, it gives CASSRPAGDMNTEAFF.

This clone was counted a single time. This rearrangement joins TRBV11-2 to TRBJ2-3, with 13 bases lining up with TRBD2. The junction had 9 bases not matched to a gene; V was cut back by 4 bases and J by 2 bases. This CDR3 region has 18 residues. The germline V gene encodes CDR1 SGHAT and CDR2 FQNNGV. The CDR3 nucleotides are TGTGCCAGCAGCTCACTAGCGGGAGGGGGGCGAAACACAGATACGCAGTATTTT. It codes for CASSSLAGGGRNTDTQYF. The full variable domain, with the rest looked up from reference TRBV11-2 and TRBJ2-3, is EAGVAQSPRYKIIEKRQSVAFWCNPISGHATLYWYQQILGQGPKLLIQFQNNGVVDDSQLPKDRFSAERLKGVDSTLKIQPAKLEDSAVYLCASSSLAGGGRNTDTQYFGPGTRLTVL.

The chain uses TRBV5-1 and TRBJ2-5; 8 bases agree with TRBD2. V dropped 4 bases and J dropped 1; count of bases not matched to a gene: 3. The CDR3 has 14 amino acids. Germline loops: CDR1 SGHRS, CDR2 YFSETQ. The CDR3 here is CASSPTSGQETQYF. CDR3 nucleotide sequence: TGCGCCAGCAGCCCCACTAGCGGCCAAGAGACCCAGTACTTC.

V and J are TRBV5-1 and TRBJ2-2; a possible D gene is TRBD1 (6 bases). Between the trimmed V and J ends, which lost 2 bases and 6 bases, there was a span of 8 bases. The germline V gene has CDR1 SGHRS and CDR2 YFSETQ. CDR3 size: 13 residues. For the CDR3, the DNA is TGCGCCAGCAGCTTACAGGGTTCCGGGGAGCTGTTTTTT. Amino acids: CASSLQGSGELFF.

The chain is built from TRBV6-6 and TRBJ1-1; maybe TRBD1 (5 bases). From germline, CDR1 is MNHNY and CDR2 SVGAGI (reference sequence). V was trimmed by 7 bases and J by 4 bases, leaving 13 bases between them. CDR3 size: 13 residues. The CDR3 here is CASIARVATEAFF. The CDR3 DNA reads as TGTGCCAGCATAGCCAGGGTCGCCACTGAAGCTTTCTTT.

The CDR3 loop reads CASSLDRKAGLAPLHF. The CDR3, as DNA: TGTGCCAGCAGCTTAGATCGGAAGGCGGGTTTGGCACCCCTCCACTTT. V gene TRBV11-2 combines with J gene TRBJ1-6; D uncertain. Germline V gene data show CDR1 as SGHAT and CDR2 as FQNNGV. Trimming removed 0 bases from V and 11 bases from J, with 17 bases in between. The CDR3 has 16 residues.

The rearrangement joins TRBV24-1 to TRBJ2-2, with D unresolved. This CDR3 is 14 amino acids long. V lost 9 bases to trimming and J lost 0 bases, with 10 bases between them. The germline V gene has CDR1 KGHDR and CDR2 SFDVKD. CDR3 protein: CATEDPPNTGELFF. The CDR3 bases are TGTGCCACCGAAGACCCCCCGAACACCGGGGAGCTGTTTTTT.

Written as DNA, the CDR3 is TGTGCCAGCAGTGAGGGTGTTTTTCAGGACGAGCAGTACTTC. Its protein is CASSEGVFQDEQYF. The genes are TRBV25-1 and TRBJ2-7; no reliable D call. There are 14 residues in the CDR3. With 3 bases removed from V and 5 bases from J, the gap between germline ends came to 14 bases. Germline CDR1 is MGHDK and CDR2 is SYGVNS.

The chain couples TRBV27 to TRBJ2-1; D tentatively reads TRBD1 or TRBD2 (6 bases each). Germline CDR1 is MNHEY and CDR2 is SMNVEV (reference sequence). CDR3 length equals 14 residues. With 6 bases removed from V and 8 bases from J, the gap between germline ends came to 17 bases. The CDR3 sequence is CASSWAGGRDEQFF. DNA for the CDR3: TGTGCCAGCAGCTGGGCCGGGGGCCGAGATGAGCAGTTCTTC.

The rearrangement joins TRBV7-2 to TRBJ1-3, with TRBD1 matching 8 bases. Germline V gene data show CDR1 as SGHTA and CDR2 as FQGNSA. The length of the CDR3 is 16 residues. The V segment lost 1 base and the J segment 7 bases; nucleotides outside the gene matches: 9. CDR3 protein: CASSLDSGGAGNTIYF. Written as DNA, the CDR3 is TGTGCCAGCAGCTTAGATTCAGGGGGCGCAGGGAACACCATATATTTT.

The chain uses TRBV6-2 or TRBV6-3 and TRBJ2-3, with 9 bases matching TRBD2. Germline V CDR1 and CDR2: MNHEY, SVGEGT. This CDR3 contains 17 residues. J was trimmed by 1 base and V by 0 bases; bases with no gene match: 5. The CDR3 is CASSYSGRGGRTDTQYF. CDR3 DNA: TGTGCCAGCAGTTACTCAGGGCGGGGGGGTCGCACAGATACGCAGTATTTT.

The V call is TRBV6-2 or TRBV6-3, the J call TRBJ2-2; maybe TRBD1 (6 bases). CDR1 is MNHEY, CDR2 SVGEGT, per germline. V lost 6 bases and J lost 1, with 9 bases in between. This CDR3 spans 14 amino acids. The CDR3 DNA sequence: TGTGCCAGCAGCTGGGGACAGAACACCGGGGAGCTGTTTTTT. Translation gives CASSWGQNTGELFF.

The rearrangement joins TRBV7-2 to TRBJ1-1; a weak D match, TRBD1 (5 bases). CDR1 is SGHTA and CDR2 is FQGNSA in the germline V gene. V lost 2 bases and J 5 bases, leaving 12 bases between the germline ends. This CDR3 is built from 14 residues. CDR3 DNA sequence: TGTGCCAGCAGCTTATACGAGGGGCGGACTGAAGCTTTCTTT. Its protein product is CASSLYEGRTEAFF.

This chain uses TRBV6-5 with TRBJ2-7, with a weak D call TRBD2 (5 bases). The V end was cut by 7 bases, the J end by 2 bases, with 12 bases between. The CDR3 consists of 13 residues. Looked up from germline, CDR1 is MNHEY and CDR2 is SVGAGI. The CDR3 loop reads CASTRAGTYEQYF. DNA of the CDR3: TGTGCCAGCACCCGTGCGGGCACCTACGAGCAGTACTTC.

This clone was counted only a few times. The V call is TRBV6-6, the J call TRBJ2-2; TRBD2 matches 10 bases. CDR1 MNHNY and CDR2 SVGAGI come from the germline V gene (reference sequence). The CDR3 spans 15 residues. Losses at the gene ends were 6 bases for V and 8 bases for J; bases not matched to a gene: 9. The CDR3 loop is CASRFIAGGVGELFF. In DNA, the CDR3 is TGTGCCAGCAGATTTATAGCGGGGGGTGTGGGGGAGCTGTTTTTT.

This rearrangement joins TRBV14 to TRBJ1-6, with 7 positions matching TRBD1. The CDR3 is made up of 17 amino acids. Trimming at V came to 4 bases and at J to 10 bases, leaving 16 bases not matched to a gene. Germline CDR1 SGHDN, CDR2 FVKESK. The DNA for the CDR3 is TGTGCCAGCAGCCCCGACGGGAGGGGGCCCTTATGGTCACCCCTCCACTTT. The encoded protein is CASSPDGRGPLWSPLHF. Variable domain in full (rest from reference TRBV14 and TRBJ1-6): EAGVTQFPSHSVIEKGQTVTLRCDPISGHDNLYWYRRVMGKEIKFLLHFVKESKQDESGMPNNRFLAERTGGTYSTLKVQPAELEDSGVYFCASSPDGRGPLWSPLHFGNGTRLTVT.

V gene TRBV3-1 (or the pseudogene TRBV3-2) combines with J gene TRBJ1-1; no clear D. Germline V gene sequence: CDR1 LGHDT, CDR2 YNNKEL (reference sequence). Deletions cut 4 bases from V and 3 bases from J, with 6 bases between. The CDR3 covers 12 residues. This CDR3 reads CASSPRDTEAFF. The CDR3, as DNA: TGTGCCAGCAGCCCCCGGGACACTGAAGCTTTCTTT.

J is TRBJ2-2 and V is TRBV7-6; D possibly corresponds to TRBD2 (6 bases). In germline, CDR1 is SGHVS, CDR2 FNYEAQ. Trimming removed 0 bases from V and 2 bases from J, with 10 bases in between. The CDR3 is 16 residues long. CDR3 residues: CASSLAGGDNTGELFF. Here the CDR3 DNA reads TGTGCCAGCAGCTTAGCCGGCGGGGATAACACCGGGGAGCTGTTTTTT.

J is TRBJ1-6 and V is TRBV7-9, with TRBD1 matching over 7 bases. V gave up 6 bases and J gave up 5 bases; unmatched junction bases: 7. CDR3 length: 15 amino acids. From germline, CDR1 is SEHNR and CDR2 FQNEAQ (reference sequence). The CDR3 region is CASSQQGQDNSPLHF. The CDR3 DNA reads as TGTGCCAGCAGTCAACAGGGGCAGGATAATTCACCCCTCCACTTT.

The chain is built from TRBV11-3 and TRBJ1-1, with D maybe TRBD1 (6 bases). V dropped 3 bases and J dropped 4 bases, with 15 bases sitting between them. CDR3 length: 15 amino acids. Germline V gene data show CDR1 as SGHNT and CDR2 as YENEEA. CDR3 protein: CASSFSGTSGTEAFF. As DNA, the CDR3 is TGTGCCAGCAGCTTCAGCGGGACATCCGGCACTGAAGCTTTCTTT.

The genes are TRBV9 and TRBJ1-1; 7 nucleotides line up with TRBD1. This CDR3 has 14 amino acids. Trimming at V came to 6 bases and at J to 5 bases, leaving 10 bases not matched to a gene. Germline V gene sequence: CDR1 SGDLS, CDR2 YYNGEE. The CDR3 protein is CASKGRGDLTEAFF. DNA of the CDR3: TGTGCCAGCAAGGGCAGGGGGGATCTTACTGAAGCTTTCTTT.

This chain uses TRBV6-5 with TRBJ1-1; D might be TRBD1 (5 bases). The V end was cut by 6 bases, the J end by 1 base, with 12 bases between. The CDR3 loop spans 14 amino acids. From germline, CDR1 is MNHEY and CDR2 SVGAGI. CDR3 nucleotide sequence: TGTGCCAGCAGCTTACTTGGGGGGAACACTGAAGCTTTCTTT. It translates to CASSLLGGNTEAFF.